This T cell receptor beta chain was captured in a study of control samples from healthy donors and cancer patients. Here immunoSEQ multiplex PCR was the method, and the copy in TCRdb shows in-frame clones only, minus some. The top ten hold about 1.5% of the sample, which has about 130,000 clones, approximately 94% seen once. Germline assignment: CDR1 MNHEY and CDR2 SVGAGI. The CDR3 spans 14 residues. With V trimmed by 2 bases and J by 7 bases, 7 bases remained unmatched. Sample: PBMCs. The receptor was isolated from a man between 45 and 60 years old with head and neck cancer. This chain links TRBV6-5 with TRBJ1-1; 7 bases line up with TRBD1. This CDR3 is CASSYEARGFEAFF. CDR3 DNA: TGTGCCAGCAGTTACGAGGCCAGGGGGTTTGAAGCTTTCTTT.